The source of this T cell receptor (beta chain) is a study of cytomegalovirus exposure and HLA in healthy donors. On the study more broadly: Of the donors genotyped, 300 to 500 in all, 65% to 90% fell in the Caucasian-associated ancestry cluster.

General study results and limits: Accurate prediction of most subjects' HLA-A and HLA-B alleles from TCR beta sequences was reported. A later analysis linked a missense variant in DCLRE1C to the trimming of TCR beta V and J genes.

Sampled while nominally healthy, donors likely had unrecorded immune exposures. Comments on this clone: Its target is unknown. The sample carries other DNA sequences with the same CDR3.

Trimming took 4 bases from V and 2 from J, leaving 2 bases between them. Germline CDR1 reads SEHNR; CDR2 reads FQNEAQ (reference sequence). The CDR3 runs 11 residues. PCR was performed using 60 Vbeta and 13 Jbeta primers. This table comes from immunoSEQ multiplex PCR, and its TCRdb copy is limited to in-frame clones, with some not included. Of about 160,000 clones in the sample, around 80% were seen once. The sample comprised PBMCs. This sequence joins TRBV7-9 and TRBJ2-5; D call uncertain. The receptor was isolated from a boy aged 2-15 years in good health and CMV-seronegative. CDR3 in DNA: TGTGCCAGCAGCTCACAAGAGACCCAGTACTTC. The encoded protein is CASSSQETQYF.